This is a list of T cell receptor beta chains from one sample in a study of CXCR3-negative and CXCR3-positive naive CD8 T cells. TCRdb reanalyzed the 5' RACE reads, giving one entry per CDR3 protein sequence and no DNA. This sample contains some 48,000 distinct CDR3 sequences. Sequencing was performed on naive CXCR3- CD8+ T cells from blood. These receptors were collected from a human donor in good health. Some clones in this sample may be carry-over from other donors' samples. The CDR3 runs from the conserved cysteine through the conserved F or W. Part of the rows lack a size; the others show once, few, many or a class for expanded clones.

>13|TRBV5-1|TRBJ1-1|-
CASYRGLNTEAFF
>18|TRBV20-1|TRBJ2-1|-
CSATTSGGAWSSYNEQFF
>12|TRBV12-3/TRBV12-4|TRBJ2-5|-
CASSSTIGTQYF
>20|TRBV28|TRBJ2-4|-
CASSFPPGTDSNPGGLEQYF
>16|TRBV20-1|TRBJ2-3|-
CSATAPGGPSTDTQYF
>15|TRBV6-2/TRBV6-3|TRBJ2-5|-
CASSVLETDAETQYF
>14|TRBV25-1|TRBJ2-5|-
CASSEYEAGETQYF
>14|TRBV2|TRBJ2-3|-
CASSEGTSEDTQYF
>11|TRBV5-1|TRBJ2-7|-
CASSGDYEQYF
>17|TRBV5-6|TRBJ2-2|-
CASSIGTSGWNTGELFF
>16|TRBV21-1|TRBJ2-1|medium-sized
CASSQKMAGPYNEQFF
>20|TRBV14|TRBJ2-1|-
CASSQREVFERDYLKNEQFF
>16|TRBV27|TRBJ2-7|-
CASSLRLAGVPYEQYF
>14|TRBV6-2/TRBV6-3|TRBJ2-1|-
CASSYPLLSDEQFF
>15|TRBV7-3|TRBJ2-5|-
CASSLRQGEEETQYF
>13|TRBV28|TRBJ1-5|-
CASTTSRGQPQHF
>15|TRBV4-1|TRBJ2-2|-
CASSTGKTNTGELFF
>11|TRBV29-1|TRBJ1-1|-
CSVEVVGAAFF
>13|TRBV24-1|TRBJ1-2|-
CATTAGGSYGYTF
>18|TRBV25-1|TRBJ2-1|-
CASSEYFPTSGKANEQFF
>14|TRBV12-3/TRBV12-4|TRBJ2-7|-
CASSWGQGDYEQYF
>14|TRBV28|TRBJ1-4|-
CASSSKSLNEKLFF
>14|TRBV28|TRBJ2-4|-
CATTSLVAKNIQYF